The 19 T cell receptor beta chains below all came from one sample that was sequenced in a study of T cell changes during pregnancy in multiple sclerosis. TCRdb's copy holds only in-frame clones and misses some; the assay was immunoSEQ multiplex PCR. The sample holds about 57,000 clones, about 85% seen once. This sample comprised CD4+ T cells from peripheral blood mononuclear cells, obtained in the third trimester of pregnancy. The origin of the receptors is a female donor with multiple sclerosis, enrolled in a pregnancy study.

This rearrangement joins TRBV6-1 to TRBJ1-2; 8 nucleotides agree with TRBD1. CDR3 size: 13 residues. V gave up 6 bases and J gave up 13 bases; unmatched junction bases: 13. Germline CDR1 and CDR2: MNHNS and SASEGT. For the CDR3, the DNA is TGTGCCAGCAGAGAACTTGGACAGGGCGTCGGCACCTTC. Protein sequence: CASRELGQGVGTF.

V usage is TRBV7-9 and J usage is TRBJ1-1; D not certain. Per the germline V gene, CDR1 is SEHNR and CDR2 is FQNEAQ (reference sequence). CDR3 length: 11 amino acids. V was pared by 5 bases and J by 2 bases, with 3 bases between. The CDR3 DNA sequence: TGTGCCAGCAGCCTAAACACTGAAGCTTTCTTT. It encodes CASSLNTEAFF.

V is TRBV4-1 and J is TRBJ1-4; 8 bases fit TRBD1. The V gene end was trimmed by 2 bases and the J gene end by 0 bases; junction bases not matched to a gene: 20. This CDR3 is built from 22 residues. The germline CDR1 and CDR2 sequences are MGHRA and YSYEKL. The CDR3 bases are TGCGCCAGCAGCCAACCTTTAGGACGGACAGGGCTTGGGGGCGCAACTAATGAAAAACTGTTTTTT. Its protein product is CASSQPLGRTGLGGATNEKLFF.

The rearrangement uses TRBV5-1 and TRBJ2-3; tentative D call: TRBD2 (5 bases). Per the germline V gene, CDR1 is SGHRS and CDR2 is YFSETQ. The CDR3 extends over 16 amino acids. Trimming stripped 4 bases from V and 4 bases from J, with 19 bases between. The CDR3 spells CASSKLGVGLADTQYF. CDR3 nucleotides: TGCGCCAGCAGCAAACTAGGAGTTGGGCTTGCAGATACGCAGTATTTT. Full variable domain (remainder filled in from reference TRBV5-1 and TRBJ2-3): KAGVTQTPRYLIKTRGQQVTLSCSPISGHRSVSWYQQTPGQGLQFLFEYFSETQRNKGNFPGRFSGRQFSNSRSEMNVSTLELGDSALYLCASSKLGVGLADTQYFGPGTRLTVL.

The rearrangement uses TRBV12-5 and TRBJ2-3; TRBD2 is a possible D gene (6 bases). Germline-derived CDR1 and CDR2 are LGHNT and FRNRAP. The CDR3 spans 18 residues. Trimming took off 2 bases at V and 2 bases at J, with 20 bases between the two ends. DNA for the CDR3: TGTGCTAGTGGTTTGCCGGAAGACTCAGGCGGGGTCACAGATACGCAGTATTTT. Translated, it gives CASGLPEDSGGVTDTQYF.

The chain links TRBV18 to TRBJ2-5, with D possibly being TRBD1 (6 bases). This CDR3 is 14 amino acids long. Trimming took 5 bases from V and 2 from J, leaving 12 bases between them. Germline CDR1 reads KGHSH; CDR2 reads LQKENI. CDR3 bases: TGTGCCAGCTCATCAACGACAGGACAAGAGACCCAGTACTTC. It specifies CASSSTTGQETQYF.

This clone came up a few times. The chain carries TRBV7-9 and TRBJ1-1; TRBD1 might be the D (5 bases). The V end was cut by 6 bases, the J end by 1 base, with 15 bases between. The CDR3 consists of 15 residues. The germline CDR1 and CDR2 sequences are SEHNR and FQNEAQ (reference sequence). The CDR3 protein is CASSGQLGGNTEAFF. The DNA of the CDR3 is TGTGCCAGCAGTGGGCAATTGGGGGGGAACACTGAAGCTTTCTTT.

The genes are TRBV5-1 and TRBJ1-2; D not resolved. Per the germline V gene, CDR1 is SGHRS and CDR2 is YFSETQ. The CDR3 extends over 13 amino acids. V was cut by 1 base and J by 8 bases, with 12 bases left in between. Written as DNA, the CDR3 is TGCGCCAGCAGCTTGTCGGGAGGAGGGGGCTACACCTTC. It codes for CASSLSGGGGYTF.

Comments on this clone: Other DNA sequences in the same sample also yield this CDR3. This chain joins TRBV5-1 and TRBJ2-5; TRBD2 aligns across 12 bases. CDR1 SGHRS and CDR2 YFSETQ come from the germline V gene. The CDR3 has 15 amino acids. The junction had 1 base not matched to a gene; V was cut back by 0 bases and J by 4 bases. CDR3 amino acids: CASSLEGLAGETQYF. CDR3 sequence (DNA): TGCGCCAGCAGCTTGGAGGGACTAGCGGGAGAGACCCAGTACTTC.

There are a few counts of this clone. The chain links TRBV7-7 to TRBJ2-2; the D gene is possibly TRBD2 (5 bases). The CDR3 is made up of 15 amino acids. Germline-derived CDR1 and CDR2 are SSHAT and FNYEAQ (reference sequence). The V and J ends lost 2 bases and 7 bases respectively, with 14 bases between them. This chain's CDR3 is CASSLPGPGDGELFF. The DNA of the CDR3 is TGTGCCAGCAGCTTACCGGGCCCCGGGGACGGGGAGCTGTTTTTT.

The chain has TRBV7-2 and TRBJ1-6, with D possibly TRBD1 on 6 matching bases. The CDR3 contains 16 residues. Trimming shortened V by 4 bases and J by 6 bases, and 16 bases separated the two germline ends. Germline V gene lookup returns CDR1 SGHTA and CDR2 FQGNSA. CDR3 in amino acids: CASSSRQAGFNSPLHF. The CDR3 nucleotides are TGTGCCAGCAGCTCCAGACAGGCGGGTTTTAATTCACCCCTCCACTTT.

CDR3 DNA sequence: TGCGCCAGCAGCTTGGTTAGCGGGAGCTCCTACAATGAGCAGTTCTTC. Translating gives CASSLVSGSSYNEQFF. The chain joins TRBV5-1 to TRBJ2-1; 9 bases are shared with TRBD2. The CDR3 is 16 residues long. Germline loops: CDR1 SGHRS, CDR2 YFSETQ. V lost 0 bases to trimming and J lost 0 bases; unmatched junction nucleotides: 1.

CDR3 protein: CASSLTGVSAEQYF. CDR3 nucleotide sequence: TGCGCCAGCAGCTTGACAGGGGTCAGCGCCGAGCAGTACTTC. J is TRBJ2-7 and V is TRBV5-1, with 7 bases identical to TRBD1. V was pared by 1 base and J by 6 bases, with 7 bases of the junction left unmatched. The CDR3 has 14 residues. CDR1 SGHRS and CDR2 YFSETQ come from the germline V gene.

The rearrangement links TRBV27 to TRBJ2-1; 9 bases match TRBD1. V lost 3 bases and J lost 7; bases outside the gene matches: 13. The CDR3 extends over 17 amino acids. In germline, CDR1 is MNHEY, CDR2 SMNVEV (reference sequence). The DNA for the CDR3 is TGTGCCAGCAGTTTCCTGACCCGGGACAGGGAGAGTAATGAGCAGTTCTTC. Its translation: CASSFLTRDRESNEQFF.

The V and J genes are TRBV19 and TRBJ1-5; D possibly corresponds to TRBD1 (5 bases). The CDR3 has 15 amino acids. Germline V gene sequence: CDR1 LNHDA, CDR2 SQIVND (reference sequence). Trimming cost V 0 bases and J 6 bases, with 12 bases left between them. The CDR3 protein is CASSIDRASPQPQHF. The CDR3 bases are TGTGCCAGTAGTATAGACAGGGCTTCGCCTCAGCCCCAGCATTTT.

This rearrangement joins TRBV14 to TRBJ1-1; TRBD1 is a possible D gene (6 bases). V was pared by 1 base and J by 11 bases, with 20 bases between. The length of the CDR3 is 15 residues. The germline V gene encodes CDR1 SGHDN and CDR2 FVKESK. CDR3 region: CASSQGGGRTMAAFF. Here the CDR3 DNA reads TGTGCCAGCAGCCAAGGGGGGGGCAGAACCATGGCGGCTTTCTTT.

Regarding this clone: Germline is not matched at one junction end, which may reflect a read error. V usage is TRBV5-1 and J usage is TRBJ2-1, with a possible D match to TRBD2 (5 bases). This CDR3 comprises 15 residues. Germline CDR1 and CDR2: SGHRS and YFSETQ. CDR3 in amino acids: CAGSSLARSHNEQFF. CDR3 DNA: TGCGCCGGCAGCTCTTTAGCGAGGTCCCACAATGAGCAGTTCTTC.

The chain joins TRBV6-6 to TRBJ1-3; TRBD1 agrees at 7 bases. Germline trimming cut 6 bases from V and 0 bases from J; bases unmatched to any gene: 5. Germline CDR1 MNHNY, CDR2 SVGAGI (reference sequence). This CDR3 is built from 15 residues. The CDR3 bases are TGTGCCAGCAGGGGGACAGTCTTCTCTGGAAACACCATATATTTT. Translating it yields CASRGTVFSGNTIYF.

The CDR3 nucleotides are TGTGCCACCCAACAGGGGTTTAGCACAGATACGCAGTATTTT. Translation: CATQQGFSTDTQYF. The V and J genes are TRBV19 and TRBJ2-3; 7 bases fit TRBD1. Germline CDR1 and CDR2: LNHDA and SQIVND (reference sequence). This CDR3 spans 14 amino acids. After removal of 10 bases from V and 0 bases from J, the junction contained 7 bases not matched to a gene.